The entry that follows covers one TCR beta chain sequence. Its antigen is not yet known. No per-base quality is available; no much larger clone lies one base away. The junction carries 26 bases between V and J, which are trimmed by 2 bases and 0 bases respectively. CDR1 and CDR2 are read off the germline V gene as MDHEN and SYDVKM. From cysteine to phenylalanine, the CDR3 is 21 amino acids long. Only CDR3 DNA remains: 63 bases, in frame from the first base. This sample stems from a study of technical replicates of blood from several donors (dated by TCRdb to about 2017). The library was generated by the immunoSEQ multiplex PCR assay. TCRdb obtained this table from immuneACCESS and retained in-frame rearrangements with V and J assigned. These tables miss some clones; where compared with another copy, unresolved V genes account for less than half of the shortfall, and the remainder is unexplained. The sample profile shows 75,000 to 80,000 clones; 85% to 95% of them were found once. Of the sample, 0.3% to 0.45% falls within the top ten clones.

The TCR originated in a human donor in good health. The rearranged segments are TRBV28 and TRBJ1-5; the D gene is possibly TRBD1, with 6 bases matching. The specimen sequenced was T cells isolated from PBMCs. CDR3 loop: CASSLRGISQGIPYSNQPQHF. The DNA sequence is as follows: TGTGCCAGCAGTTTAAGGGGTATATCTCAGGGGATCCCTTATAGCAATCAGCCCCAGCATTTT.